Each of the 3 T cell receptor beta chains below was sequenced from the same sample in a study of spatial heterogeneity in lung cancer. The time point was: sample taken at primary tumor resection. One entry per CDR3 protein results from TCRdb running MiXCR on the 5' RACE reads. The profile shows 9,000 or so distinct CDR3 sequences, just under 3% of them singletons. These receptors lack a known antigen. Study conclusions and caveats: Mutation counts in tumors were tracked by counts of expanded intratumoral alpha and beta TCRs.

The sample in question was lung tumor tissue, obtained at surgery. These receptors all stem from a male donor with early-stage non-small cell lung cancer.

This clonotype was seen ten or more times. The chain recombines TRBV7-2 with TRBJ1-2, with 8 bases identical to TRBD1. The CDR3 consists of 16 residues. Germline V gene lookup returns CDR1 SGHTA and CDR2 FQGNSA. V gave up 4 bases and J gave up 5 bases; unmatched junction bases: 12. This CDR3 is CASSSSGGGQVYGYTF. The CDR3 DNA reads as TGTGCCAGCAGCTCCTCAGGAGGGGGACAGGTGTATGGCTACACCTTC.

This clonotype has a count of ten or more. The CDR3 sequence is CASSRSEGNEAFF. The CDR3 DNA reads TGTGCCAGCAGCCGTTCGGAGGGGAATGAAGCTTTCTTT. The chain carries TRBV3-1 and TRBJ1-1, with D maybe TRBD1 (5 bases). There are 13 residues in the CDR3. Germline assignment: CDR1 LGHDT and CDR2 YNNKEL (reference sequence). V dropped 4 bases and J dropped 7 bases, with 13 bases sitting between them. The full variable domain, completed using reference TRBV3-1 and TRBJ1-1, is DTAVSQTPKYLVTQMGNDKSIKCEQNLGHDTMYWYKQDSKKFLKIMFSYNNKELIINETVPNRFSPKSPDKAHLNLHINSLELGDSAVYFCASSRSEGNEAFFGQGTRLTVV.

By sample share, this clonotype is medium-sized (0.01 to 0.1%). The rearrangement joins TRBV7-8 to TRBJ2-7; maybe TRBD2 (6 bases). Trimming stripped 5 bases from V and 0 bases from J, with 14 bases between. Germline lookup yields CDR1 SGHVS and CDR2 FQNEAQ. The CDR3 length is 15 residues. In nucleotides, the CDR3 is TGTGCCAGCAGCCCGTTCGGGGGAAACTCCTACGAGCAGTACTTC. Translating gives CASSPFGGNSYEQYF.